This entry lists 13 T cell receptor beta chains sequenced from one sample in a study of T cells expressing NK-cell markers. TCRdb derives one entry per CDR3 protein from the 5' RACE reads, leaving out DNA. This table lists about 260,000 distinct CDR3 sequences. The sequenced sample was blood T cells: a sorted CD56 or NKG2C T cell subset, CD4+ or CD8+ T cells, or bulk PBMC T cells (not recorded which). Every receptor here comes from a woman aged 18 to 75 in good health.

This rearrangement joins TRBV12-5 to TRBJ1-1; TCRdb names TRBD1, which stays unverified in the absence of DNA. CDR1 LGHNT and CDR2 FRNRAP come from the germline V gene. The CDR3 is 13 amino acids. CDR3 in amino acids: CASGLGPEAEAFF.

This chain joins TRBV5-4 and TRBJ1-2; TCRdb names TRBD1, which stays unverified in the absence of DNA. CDR1 and CDR2 (germline): SGHNT, YYREEE (reference sequence). The CDR3 loop spans 14 amino acids. CDR3: CASSLEGQHYGYTF.

The V and J genes are TRBV6-5 and TRBJ1-2. This CDR3 has 15 amino acids. Germline CDR1 and CDR2: MNHEY and SVGAGI. CDR3 sequence reads: CASSYSREPSYGYTF.

The gene calls are TRBV24-1 and TRBJ2-1; TCRdb's assignment of TRBD1 cannot be checked, as there is no DNA. Germline CDR1 is KGHDR and CDR2 is SFDVKD. The CDR3 sequence is 13 residues long. The CDR3: CATSDGWGDEQFF.

The chain joins TRBV10-3 to TRBJ2-1; TCRdb returns TRBD2, unconfirmable since there is no DNA. The CDR3 length is 15 residues. CDR1 ENHRY and CDR2 SYGVKD come from the germline V gene. The CDR3 here is CAIGTSGGPYNEQFF.

This chain connects TRBV3-1 to TRBJ1-1. From germline, CDR1 is LGHDT and CDR2 YNNKEL (reference sequence). CDR3 length equals 14 residues. CDR3 sequence reads: CASSPRSMNTEAFF. Using reference TRBV3-1 and TRBJ1-1 for the parts outside the CDR3, the full variable domain is DTAVSQTPKYLVTQMGNDKSIKCEQNLGHDTMYWYKQDSKKFLKIMFSYNNKELIINETVPNRFSPKSPDKAHLNLHINSLELGDSAVYFCASSPRSMNTEAFFGQGTRLTVV.

The chain joins TRBV5-1 to TRBJ1-3; as DNA is missing, the TRBD1 call by TCRdb cannot be tested. Germline V gene sequence: CDR1 SGHRS, CDR2 YFSETQ. This CDR3 contains 15 residues. The CDR3 here is CASSVEGALGNTIYF.

The genes are TRBV28 and TRBJ1-2; with no DNA, the TCRdb D assignment of TRBD1 cannot be verified. The CDR3 loop spans 13 amino acids. Per the germline V gene, CDR1 is MDHEN and CDR2 is SYDVKM. The CDR3 loop reads CASSATGHYGYTF.

The chain combines TRBV7-2 with TRBJ2-5; TCRdb's D call of TRBD1 is untestable without DNA. CDR1 is SGHTA and CDR2 is FQGNSA in the germline V gene. CDR3 length: 16 residues. The CDR3 sequence is CASSLTGAAKVETQYF.

The rearrangement links TRBV7-8 to TRBJ1-2. Germline V CDR1 and CDR2: SGHVS, FQNEAQ. This CDR3 region has 13 residues. CDR3 loop: CASSPQYNYGYTF.

The gene calls are TRBV10-3 and TRBJ2-3. Germline loops: CDR1 ENHRY, CDR2 SYGVKD. The CDR3 extends over 14 amino acids. CDR3 region: CAISEPGSTDTQYF.

The chain links TRBV29-1 to TRBJ2-5; TCRdb calls TRBD2, which cannot be checked without DNA. The CDR3 has 15 residues. Germline V gene lookup returns CDR1 SQVTM and CDR2 ANQGSEA. The CDR3 region is CSVGRRLAGGETQYF.

The chain joins TRBV6-2 or TRBV6-3 to TRBJ2-1; TCRdb designates TRBD1, a call that cannot be tested without DNA. CDR3 length: 16 amino acids. Germline assignment: CDR1 MNHEY and CDR2 SVGEGT. Here the CDR3 reads CASTGLGQGAYNEQFF.